These T cell receptor beta chains were read from a single sample in a study of blood T cell repertoires in COVID-19. The data were produced by immunoSEQ multiplex PCR, yet TCRdb's version contains in-frame clones alone and is incomplete. The profile shows about 80,000 clones, almost 85% of them singletons. The sample comprised peripheral blood. The receptor source for this set is a man of 80 years or more with acute or convalescent COVID-19. Both conserved end residues are part of each CDR3. Fields, in order: D gene, clone size, V gene, J gene, CDR3 DNA, CDR3 protein. D genes are given only for firm matches. For some rows the clone size is stated as once, few or many, or as a class when expanded; others skip it.

D gene: -; clone size: -; V gene: TRBV5-6; J gene: TRBJ1-3; CDR3 DNA: TGTGCCAGCAGCTCGACAGACTCTGGAAACACCATATATTTT; CDR3 protein: CASSSTDSGNTIYF
D gene: -; clone size: -; V gene: TRBV30; J gene: TRBJ2-5; CDR3 DNA: TGTGCCTGGAGGAGGGATTCGGAGACCCAGTACTTC; CDR3 protein: CAWRRDSETQYF
D gene: TRBD2; clone size: once; V gene: TRBV6-5; J gene: TRBJ2-3; CDR3 DNA: TGTGCCAGCAGTTACGAGTCGGGGGGGACAGATACGCAGTATTTT; CDR3 protein: CASSYESGGTDTQYF
D gene: TRBD1; clone size: -; V gene: TRBV9; J gene: TRBJ1-4; CDR3 DNA: TGTGCCAGCAGCATGGGGACAGGACAGAATGAAAAACTGTTTTTT; CDR3 protein: CASSMGTGQNEKLFF
D gene: TRBD1; clone size: -; V gene: TRBV4-2; J gene: TRBJ1-1; CDR3 DNA: TGTGCCAGCAGCCAGGTGGACAGGGCGGACACTGAAGCTTTCTTT; CDR3 protein: CASSQVDRADTEAFF
D gene: -; clone size: -; V gene: TRBV19; J gene: TRBJ1-5; CDR3 DNA: TGTGCCAGTAGTATCTTGGCAGGATATCAGCCCCAGCATTTT; CDR3 protein: CASSILAGYQPQHF
D gene: TRBD1; clone size: -; V gene: TRBV5-1; J gene: TRBJ1-6; CDR3 DNA: TGCGCCAGCAGCCCCTGGGGGACAGCCGACTATAATTCACCCCTCCACTTT; CDR3 protein: CASSPWGTADYNSPLHF
D gene: -; clone size: few; V gene: TRBV4-1; J gene: TRBJ1-3; CDR3 DNA: TGCGCCAGCAGCCAAGGGGCGGGGACGGGAAACACCATATATTTT; CDR3 protein: CASSQGAGTGNTIYF
D gene: -; clone size: -; V gene: TRBV2; J gene: TRBJ2-7; CDR3 DNA: TGTGCCAGCAGGACAGTGGCGGAGTACGAGCAGTACTTC; CDR3 protein: CASRTVAEYEQYF
D gene: -; clone size: -; V gene: TRBV6-5; J gene: TRBJ2-7; CDR3 DNA: TGTGCCAGCGGCTCCCTTTCCCGCTACGAGCAGTACTTC; CDR3 protein: CASGSLSRYEQYF
D gene: TRBD1; clone size: -; V gene: TRBV7-9; J gene: TRBJ1-5; CDR3 DNA: TGTGCCAGCAGCTTGGGACAGGGAGGGAGCAATCAGCCCCAGCATTTT; CDR3 protein: CASSLGQGGSNQPQHF
D gene: -; clone size: -; V gene: TRBV6-5; J gene: TRBJ1-2; CDR3 DNA: TGTGCCAGCAGTTCCTCGGGCGGGGATGACTATGGCTACACCTTC; CDR3 protein: CASSSSGGDDYGYTF
D gene: -; clone size: -; V gene: TRBV6-5; J gene: TRBJ1-1; CDR3 DNA: TGTGCCAGCAGTACCCTACAGGGAACTGAAGCTTTCTTT; CDR3 protein: CASSTLQGTEAFF
D gene: TRBD1; clone size: -; V gene: TRBV30; J gene: TRBJ1-2; CDR3 DNA: TGTGCCTGGAAGTTGGGACAGGAATATGGCTACACCTTC; CDR3 protein: CAWKLGQEYGYTF
D gene: TRBD1; clone size: -; V gene: TRBV3-1/TRBV3-2; J gene: TRBJ1-2; CDR3 DNA: TGTGCCAGCAGCCCGAGGACAGGGGGCTACACCTTC; CDR3 protein: CASSPRTGGYTF
D gene: TRBD2; clone size: -; V gene: TRBV6-5; J gene: TRBJ2-3; CDR3 DNA: TGTGCCAGCAGTTACGCGGGGGGGCTGAAAGATACGCAGTATTTT; CDR3 protein: CASSYAGGLKDTQYF
D gene: -; clone size: -; V gene: TRBV15; J gene: TRBJ2-5; CDR3 DNA: TGTGCCACCAGCAGAGGAGGCTACGAGACCCAGTACTTC; CDR3 protein: CATSRGGYETQYF
D gene: TRBD1; clone size: -; V gene: TRBV4-2; J gene: TRBJ1-2; CDR3 DNA: TGTGCCAGCAGCCAGGGGGACAGATCCTATGGCTACACCTTC; CDR3 protein: CASSQGDRSYGYTF
D gene: -; clone size: -; V gene: TRBV9; J gene: TRBJ1-3; CDR3 DNA: TGTGCCAGCAGCCCTTACGGGGCTGGAAACACCATATATTTT; CDR3 protein: CASSPYGAGNTIYF
D gene: TRBD1; clone size: -; V gene: TRBV10-3; J gene: TRBJ2-5; CDR3 DNA: TGTGCCATCAGTGGGGACCCTACAGGGGCAGAGACCCAGTACTTC; CDR3 protein: CAISGDPTGAETQYF
D gene: TRBD1; clone size: -; V gene: TRBV4-1; J gene: TRBJ2-3; CDR3 DNA: TGCGCCAGCAGCCGGGGGACAGCCACAGATACGCAGTATTTT; CDR3 protein: CASSRGTATDTQYF
D gene: TRBD2; clone size: -; V gene: TRBV6-5; J gene: TRBJ2-3; CDR3 DNA: TGTGCCAGCAGTCCCGGGACTAGCCAAGCAGATACGCAGTATTTT; CDR3 protein: CASSPGTSQADTQYF
D gene: TRBD1; clone size: -; V gene: TRBV18; J gene: TRBJ1-1; CDR3 DNA: TGTGCCAGCTCCCAGGGGACAGGGAGTATGAACACTGAAGCTTTCTTT; CDR3 protein: CASSQGTGSMNTEAFF
D gene: TRBD1; clone size: -; V gene: TRBV11-2; J gene: TRBJ2-7; CDR3 DNA: TGTGCCAGCAGCCCCGACAGGGGACTCGAGCAGTACTTC; CDR3 protein: CASSPDRGLEQYF
D gene: -; clone size: -; V gene: TRBV10-3; J gene: TRBJ1-2; CDR3 DNA: TGTGCCATCAGTGAGTCGACAGTCTATGGCTACACCTTC; CDR3 protein: CAISESTVYGYTF
D gene: TRBD1; clone size: -; V gene: TRBV5-1; J gene: TRBJ1-4; CDR3 DNA: TGCGCCAGCAGCCTGGACAGGGGGGAAAAACTGTTTTTT; CDR3 protein: CASSLDRGEKLFF
D gene: -; clone size: -; V gene: TRBV7-9; J gene: TRBJ1-1; CDR3 DNA: TGTGCCAGCAGCCCAAGTCAGGGAAGGACTGAAGCTTTCTTT; CDR3 protein: CASSPSQGRTEAFF
D gene: -; clone size: -; V gene: TRBV30; J gene: TRBJ1-2; CDR3 DNA: TGTGCCTCCCTGGAGGGCGCAAGTGGCTACACCTTC; CDR3 protein: CASLEGASGYTF
D gene: -; clone size: -; V gene: TRBV5-1; J gene: TRBJ1-1; CDR3 DNA: TGCGCCAGCAGCTTGGAATACAGCAACACTGAAGCTTTCTTT; CDR3 protein: CASSLEYSNTEAFF
D gene: -; clone size: -; V gene: TRBV11-2; J gene: TRBJ1-2; CDR3 DNA: TGTGCCAGCAGCGCGAGTCGATCGATTAACTATGGCTACACCTTC; CDR3 protein: CASSASRSINYGYTF
D gene: TRBD1; clone size: -; V gene: TRBV6-5; J gene: TRBJ1-5; CDR3 DNA: TGTGCCAGCAGTACCGGACAGGGGAGCAATCAGCCCCAGCATTTT; CDR3 protein: CASSTGQGSNQPQHF
D gene: TRBD2; clone size: -; V gene: TRBV18; J gene: TRBJ2-3; CDR3 DNA: TGTGCCAGCTCACCATATGGACTAGCGGGAGGCACAGATACGCAGTATTTT; CDR3 protein: CASSPYGLAGGTDTQYF
D gene: -; clone size: -; V gene: TRBV3-1/TRBV3-2; J gene: TRBJ2-7; CDR3 DNA: TGTGCCAGCAGCCACAGGGGCTACGAGCAGTACTTC; CDR3 protein: CASSHRGYEQYF
D gene: TRBD2; clone size: -; V gene: TRBV5-4; J gene: TRBJ2-3; CDR3 DNA: TGTGCCAGCAGCCCCATCCCCGGGCTAGCGGGCACAGATACGCAGTATTTT; CDR3 protein: CASSPIPGLAGTDTQYF
D gene: TRBD1; clone size: -; V gene: TRBV25-1; J gene: TRBJ2-7; CDR3 DNA: TGTGCCAGCAGTGTGACAGGACAGGTCTACGAGCAGTACTTC; CDR3 protein: CASSVTGQVYEQYF
D gene: TRBD2; clone size: -; V gene: TRBV27; J gene: TRBJ2-3; CDR3 DNA: TGTGCCAGCAGCGCTACCCGGGGGGTCGGGAACACAGATACGCAGTATTTT; CDR3 protein: CASSATRGVGNTDTQYF
D gene: TRBD2; clone size: -; V gene: TRBV6-5; J gene: TRBJ2-7; CDR3 DNA: TGTGCCAGCAGTTACTCGTACGGGGGGAGCTACGAGCAGTACTTC; CDR3 protein: CASSYSYGGSYEQYF
D gene: -; clone size: -; V gene: TRBV6-5; J gene: TRBJ1-5; CDR3 DNA: TGTGCCAGCAGTTTGGGAGGTCATCAGCCCCAGCATTTT; CDR3 protein: CASSLGGHQPQHF
D gene: TRBD2; clone size: -; V gene: TRBV2; J gene: TRBJ2-7; CDR3 DNA: TGTGCCAGCAGTGAAAAGCGGGGCGCCTACGAGCAGTACTTC; CDR3 protein: CASSEKRGAYEQYF
D gene: TRBD2; clone size: -; V gene: TRBV10-3; J gene: TRBJ2-3; CDR3 DNA: TGTGCCATCACTCGGACTAGCGGGGGGGGTACAGATACGCAGTATTTT; CDR3 protein: CAITRTSGGGTDTQYF
D gene: -; clone size: once; V gene: TRBV2; J gene: TRBJ1-1; CDR3 DNA: TGTGCCAGCAGCCCCCGGGAGAACACTGAAGCTTTCTTT; CDR3 protein: CASSPRENTEAFF
D gene: TRBD1; clone size: once; V gene: TRBV7-9; J gene: TRBJ2-3; CDR3 DNA: TGTGCCAGCAGCTTAAACAGGGGGGCAGATACGCAGTATTTT; CDR3 protein: CASSLNRGADTQYF
D gene: TRBD1; clone size: -; V gene: TRBV5-4; J gene: TRBJ1-2; CDR3 DNA: TGTGCCAGCAGCGTAGACAGGGACGGCTACACCTTC; CDR3 protein: CASSVDRDGYTF
D gene: -; clone size: -; V gene: TRBV3-1/TRBV3-2; J gene: TRBJ1-4; CDR3 DNA: TGTGCCAGCAGCCAAGGGGTCAGGCCAACTAATGAAAAACTGTTTTTT; CDR3 protein: CASSQGVRPTNEKLFF
D gene: -; clone size: -; V gene: TRBV10-2; J gene: TRBJ1-1; CDR3 DNA: TGCGCCAGCACAGACACCCGTAACCGACCCCTAAACCGAGCTTTCTTT; CDR3 protein: CASTDTRNRPLNRAFF
D gene: -; clone size: -; V gene: TRBV5-8; J gene: TRBJ1-4; CDR3 DNA: TGTGCCAGCAGCTCGGGGTACCTTGAAAAACTGTTTTTT; CDR3 protein: CASSSGYLEKLFF
D gene: -; clone size: -; V gene: TRBV6-5; J gene: TRBJ1-1; CDR3 DNA: TGTGCCAGCAGTACACGCACTGAAGCTTTCTTT; CDR3 protein: CASSTRTEAFF